This T cell receptor beta chain was sequenced for a study of cytomegalovirus exposure and HLA in healthy donors. Only a few counts were recorded for this clone. PCR used 60 Vbeta primers and 13 Jbeta primers. Profiling relied on immunoSEQ multiplex PCR, and the TCRdb table lists in-frame clones only, not all of them. Among roughly 120,000 clones, about 80% were seen once, and the ten largest hold under 3.5%. The CDR3 covers 15 residues. The germline V and J ends were trimmed by 4 bases and 4 bases, with 17 bases remaining between them. Germline V gene data show CDR1 as SGHNT and CDR2 as YYREEE (reference sequence).

The rearrangement links TRBV5-4 to TRBJ2-5, with D perhaps TRBD2 (8 bases). The sequenced sample was PBMCs. The clonotype originates from a male donor in good health and CMV-seronegative. This chain's CDR3 is CASSPTGGGLETQYF. CDR3 sequence (DNA): TGTGCCAGCAGCCCGACGGGAGGGGGCCTAGAGACCCAGTACTTC.